Following are 28 T cell receptor beta chains from one sample sequenced in a study of naive CD8 T cells in extremely preterm neonates. Profiled with immunoSEQ multiplex PCR; TCRdb holds only in-frame clones, not every one. The sample contains about 5,900 clones, about 97% of which appear only once. The sequenced material came from naive CD8+ T cells from blood. These receptor sequences come from a human donor in good health.

This chain links TRBV15 with TRBJ2-5; TRBD2 aligns across 7 bases. Germline-derived CDR1 and CDR2 are LNHNV and YYDKDF (reference sequence). The length of the CDR3 is 15 residues. V dropped 5 bases and J dropped 4; count of bases not matched to a gene: 10. CDR3 sequence: CATSLGWGGAETQYF. CDR3 sequence (DNA): TGTGCCACCAGCTTGGGTTGGGGGGGAGCAGAGACCCAGTACTTC.

The rearrangement uses TRBV9 and TRBJ2-7, with TRBD2 matching over 7 bases. The CDR3 runs 14 residues. The V and J ends lost 3 bases and 3 bases, in that order; junction bases with no gene match: 6. Looked up from germline, CDR1 is SGDLS and CDR2 is YYNGEE. The CDR3 bases are TGTGCCAGCAGCGCTTTTAGCGGGCACTACGAGCAGTACTTC. This encodes CASSAFSGHYEQYF. Complete variable domain (other parts from reference TRBV9 and TRBJ2-7): DSGVTQTPKHLITATGQRVTLRCSPRSGDLSVYWYQQSLDQGLQFLIQYYNGEERAKGNILERFSAQQFPDLHSELNLSSLELGDSALYFCASSAFSGHYEQYFGPGTRLTVT.

This rearrangement joins TRBV5-6 to TRBJ1-1; 7 bases align to TRBD1. The CDR3 loop spans 12 amino acids. CDR1 and CDR2 from the germline V gene are SGHDT and YYEEEE. V gave up 4 bases and J gave up 6 bases; unmatched junction bases: 3. The CDR3: CASSTGDAEAFF. The CDR3 DNA is TGTGCCAGCAGCACAGGGGACGCTGAAGCTTTCTTT. The full variable domain, its missing parts supplied by reference TRBV5-6 and TRBJ1-1, is DAGVTQSPTHLIKTRGQQVTLRCSPKSGHDTVSWYQQALGQGPQFIFQYYEEEERQRGNFPDRFSGHQFPNYSSELNVNALLLGDSALYLCASSTGDAEAFFGQGTRLTVV.

The CDR3 is CASSLGWSSYNEQFF. Written as DNA, the CDR3 is TGTGCCAGCAGCTTGGGGTGGTCGAGTTACAATGAGCAGTTCTTC. The chain uses TRBV5-6 and TRBJ2-1; D is unresolved. The CDR3 is 15 amino acids. The V gene lost 0 bases and the J gene lost 4 bases, with 11 bases spanning the gap. Germline assignment: CDR1 SGHDT and CDR2 YYEEEE.

This clone was picked up one time. This chain joins TRBV23-1 and TRBJ2-5; D unresolved. TRBV23-1 is known as an ORF, though its function is uncertain. The germline V and J ends were trimmed by 4 bases and 10 bases, with 10 bases remaining between them. CDR3 length: 11 residues. Here the CDR3 reads CASSLAHVQYF. CDR3 nucleotide sequence: TGCGCCAGCAGTCTCGCACACGTCCAGTACTTC.

The chain carries TRBV9 and TRBJ2-1, with D tentatively TRBD2 (7 bases). The CDR3 extends over 14 amino acids. CDR1 and CDR2 (germline): SGDLS, YYNGEE. V was shortened by 3 bases and J by 10 bases, with 17 bases between the two germline ends. DNA for the CDR3: TGTGCCAGCAGCGAGGGGGGGGAGGGGCCGGAGCAGTTCTTC. It encodes CASSEGGEGPEQFF. Full variable domain (missing parts from reference TRBV9 and TRBJ2-1): DSGVTQTPKHLITATGQRVTLRCSPRSGDLSVYWYQQSLDQGLQFLIQYYNGEERAKGNILERFSAQQFPDLHSELNLSSLELGDSALYFCASSEGGEGPEQFFGPGTRLTVL.

The chain carries TRBV2 and TRBJ2-5; D perhaps matches TRBD2 (5 bases). The V end was cut by 6 bases, the J end by 5 bases, with 10 bases between. This CDR3 has 12 amino acids. Germline CDR1 SNHLY, CDR2 FYNNEI. CDR3 region: CASRDFDETQYF. The CDR3 DNA reads as TGTGCCAGCAGGGACTTCGATGAGACCCAGTACTTC.

J is TRBJ2-1 and V is TRBV7-9, with 9 bases identical to TRBD1. Per germline, CDR1 SEHNR and CDR2 FQNEAQ (reference sequence). The CDR3 has 16 amino acids. Germline trimming cut 2 bases from V and 2 bases from J; bases unmatched to any gene: 4. The CDR3 loop is CASSLRGQGTYNEQFF. CDR3 bases: TGTGCCAGCAGCTTAAGGGGACAGGGTACCTACAATGAGCAGTTCTTC.

V and J are TRBV19 and TRBJ2-1; 7 nucleotides line up with TRBD2. The trim removed 5 bases at V and 10 bases at J, leaving 11 bases unmatched. Germline V CDR1 and CDR2: LNHDA, SQIVND (reference sequence). This CDR3 comprises 14 residues. The CDR3 here is CASSDWRGSWEQFF. DNA for the CDR3: TGTGCCAGTAGTGACTGGCGGGGGTCTTGGGAGCAGTTCTTC. Full variable domain (outside the CDR3, taken from reference TRBV19 and TRBJ2-1): DGGITQSPKYLFRKEGQNVTLSCEQNLNHDAMYWYRQDPGQGLRLIYYSQIVNDFQKGDIAEGYSVSREKKESFPLTVTSAQKNPTAFYLCASSDWRGSWEQFFGPGTRLTVL.

This chain joins TRBV4-1 and TRBJ2-5; 8 nucleotides line up with TRBD2. The CDR3 has 16 amino acids. Germline V gene sequence: CDR1 MGHRA, CDR2 YSYEKL. The junction had 13 bases not matched to a gene; V was cut back by 4 bases and J by 6 bases. The CDR3 loop is CASSPRRDGGGKTQYF. CDR3 in DNA: TGCGCCAGCAGCCCCCGGCGGGACGGCGGGGGGAAGACCCAGTACTTC.

Here the CDR3 reads CASSMGGGNTEAFF. The CDR3 DNA reads TGTGCCAGTAGTATGGGAGGCGGGAACACTGAAGCTTTCTTT. This sequence joins TRBV19 and TRBJ1-1; D not resolved. CDR1 LNHDA and CDR2 SQIVND come from the germline V gene (reference sequence). This CDR3 is 14 amino acids long. V was pared by 3 bases and J by 1 base, with 9 bases between.

This chain joins TRBV5-5 and TRBJ1-2; 9 positions agree with TRBD1. The length of the CDR3 is 14 residues. Unmatched junction bases numbered 6, after V lost 3 bases and J lost 6 bases. Germline assignment: CDR1 SGHKS and CDR2 YYEKEE (reference sequence). The CDR3 DNA reads as TGTGCCAGCAGCTCGACCGGGACAGGGAATGGCTACACCTTC. It codes for CASSSTGTGNGYTF. The full variable domain, in which reference TRBV5-5 and TRBJ1-2 provide the parts outside the CDR3, is DAGVTQSPTHLIKTRGQQVTLRCSPISGHKSVSWYQQVLGQGPQFIFQYYEKEERGRGNFPDRFSARQFPNYSSELNVNALLLGDSALYLCASSSTGTGNGYTFGSGTRLTVV.

This clone appeared a single time. The chain carries TRBV5-5 and TRBJ2-2, with 7 bases lining up with TRBD2. The junction had 10 bases not matched to a gene; V was cut back by 6 bases and J by 5 bases. Germline V CDR1 and CDR2: SGHKS, YYEKEE (reference sequence). The CDR3 sequence is 15 residues long. As DNA, the CDR3 is TGTGCCAGCAAGGTAGGCGGGAGTGAGACCGGGGAGCTGTTTTTT. Its translation: CASKVGGSETGELFF.

The rearrangement joins TRBV7-8 to TRBJ2-7, with D perhaps matching TRBD1 (5 bases). V was clipped by 2 bases and J by 3 bases, with 8 bases between them. The CDR3 contains 13 residues. From germline, CDR1 is SGHVS and CDR2 FQNEAQ. CDR3 nucleotides: TGTGCCAGCAGCTTACAGGGTGGCTACGAGCAGTACTTC. Its protein product is CASSLQGGYEQYF. Full variable domain (missing parts from reference TRBV7-8 and TRBJ2-7): GAGVSQSPRYKVAKRGQDVALRCDPISGHVSLFWYQQALGQGPEFLTYFQNEAQLDKSGLPSDRFFAERPEGSVSTLKIQRTQQEDSAVYLCASSLQGGYEQYFGPGTRLTVT.

This rearrangement joins TRBV4-2 to TRBJ2-1; 13 positions match TRBD2. The germline V gene encodes CDR1 LGHNA and CDR2 YNFKEQ. Trimming cost V 0 bases and J 0 bases; bases outside gene matches: 5. The CDR3 loop spans 19 amino acids. CDR3 in amino acids: CASSQDGLAGVTSYNEQFF. Here the CDR3 DNA reads TGTGCCAGCAGCCAAGACGGACTAGCGGGAGTGACCTCCTACAATGAGCAGTTCTTC.

This clone was detected once. The gene calls are TRBV7-3 and TRBJ2-1, with D tentatively TRBD2 (6 bases). Germline CDR1 SGHTA, CDR2 FQGTGA. CDR3 size: 14 residues. V was trimmed by 3 bases and J by 7 bases, leaving 13 bases between them. CDR3 protein: CASSFRAGRNEQFF. The CDR3 nucleotides read TGTGCCAGCAGCTTCAGAGCAGGGAGGAATGAGCAGTTCTTC.

V usage is TRBV6-5 and J usage is TRBJ2-2; maybe TRBD1 (6 bases). Deletions cut 5 bases from V and 4 bases from J, with 11 bases between. This CDR3 has 14 amino acids. Germline CDR1 MNHEY, CDR2 SVGAGI. In DNA, the CDR3 is TGTGCCAGCAGTCCGACAGGAGCCACCGGGGAGCTGTTTTTT. Translating gives CASSPTGATGELFF.

The V gene is TRBV27, the J gene TRBJ2-7, with 8 bases lining up with TRBD1. Germline CDR1 and CDR2: MNHEY and SMNVEV (reference sequence). V lost 5 bases, J lost 2 bases, and 2 bases stayed unmatched. The CDR3 loop spans 13 amino acids. In nucleotides, the CDR3 is TGTGCCAGCAGTCCGGGACAGGCCTACGAGCAGTACTTC. Translated, it gives CASSPGQAYEQYF.

Written as DNA, the CDR3 is TGTGCCACCAGCACAGGGGGCGCGAACACTGAAGCTTTCTTT. Protein sequence: CATSTGGANTEAFF. The chain employs TRBV15 and TRBJ1-1; TRBD1 agrees at 8 bases. The length of the CDR3 is 14 residues. Germline-derived CDR1 and CDR2 are LNHNV and YYDKDF (reference sequence). Trimming cost V 4 bases and J 1 base; bases outside gene matches: 2.

The genes are TRBV9 and TRBJ2-7; D uncertain. Germline V CDR1 and CDR2: SGDLS, YYNGEE. The CDR3 length is 15 residues. V was clipped by 4 bases and J by 2 bases, with 16 bases between them. The CDR3 DNA follows: TGTGCCAGCAGCCCCTCCGGCGGATCCCCCTACGAGCAGTACTTC. Translating gives CASSPSGGSPYEQYF.

The chain employs TRBV9 and TRBJ2-1; 11 bases fit TRBD2. V dropped 0 bases and J dropped 6; count of bases not matched to a gene: 5. CDR1 is SGDLS and CDR2 is YYNGEE in the germline V gene. CDR3 length: 16 amino acids. The CDR3 DNA is TGTGCCAGCAGCGTAGGGGGTAGCGGGAGGGCCAATGAGCAGTTCTTC. Translation: CASSVGGSGRANEQFF.

This rearrangement joins TRBV4-1 to TRBJ2-3; unclear D gene. CDR1 is MGHRA and CDR2 is YSYEKL in the germline V gene. There are 14 residues in the CDR3. Trimming shortened V by 1 base and J by 5 bases, and 10 bases separated the two germline ends. This chain's CDR3 is CASSQGAGIDTQYF. The CDR3 DNA is TGCGCCAGCAGCCAAGGGGCAGGAATAGATACGCAGTATTTT.

The chain joins TRBV27 to TRBJ2-1; 13 nucleotides line up with TRBD2. The V segment lost 0 bases and the J segment 0 bases; nucleotides outside the gene matches: 8. CDR3 length: 20 amino acids. Germline CDR1 reads MNHEY; CDR2 reads SMNVEV (reference sequence). The CDR3: CASSLSGLAGIVGSYNEQFF. CDR3 nucleotides: TGTGCCAGCAGTTTATCGGGACTAGCGGGAATTGTGGGCTCCTACAATGAGCAGTTCTTC.

The CDR3: CASSSHSVHEQYF. The CDR3 nucleotides read TGTGCCAGCAGCTCCCACTCCGTACACGAGCAGTACTTC. The chain couples TRBV11-2 to TRBJ2-7; D ambiguous. This CDR3 comprises 13 residues. The V gene lost 4 bases and the J gene lost 5 bases, with 12 bases spanning the gap. Germline CDR1 SGHAT, CDR2 FQNNGV. Full variable domain (outside the CDR3, taken from reference TRBV11-2 and TRBJ2-7): EAGVAQSPRYKIIEKRQSVAFWCNPISGHATLYWYQQILGQGPKLLIQFQNNGVVDDSQLPKDRFSAERLKGVDSTLKIQPAKLEDSAVYLCASSSHSVHEQYFGPGTRLTVT.

The chain is built from TRBV2 and TRBJ2-1, with TRBD1 identical over 7 bases. The CDR3 sequence is 17 residues long. With V trimmed by 0 bases and J by 2 bases, 7 bases remained unmatched. Germline assignment: CDR1 SNHLY and CDR2 FYNNEI. The CDR3 here is CASSEAHKGAPYNEQFF. The CDR3 nucleotides are TGTGCCAGCAGTGAAGCGCATAAGGGGGCCCCCTACAATGAGCAGTTCTTC. Full variable domain (rest looked up from reference TRBV2 and TRBJ2-1): EPEVTQTPSHQVTQMGQEVILRCVPISNHLYFYWYRQILGQKVEFLVSFYNNEISEKSEIFDDQFSVERPDGSNFTLKIRSTKLEDSAMYFCASSEAHKGAPYNEQFFGPGTRLTVL.

The genes are TRBV9 and TRBJ2-1, with D possibly being TRBD2 (5 bases). There are 15 residues in the CDR3. The V and J ends lost 3 bases and 0 bases respectively, with 10 bases between them. Germline-derived CDR1 and CDR2 are SGDLS and YYNGEE. The CDR3 loop reads CASSESGSSYNEQFF. CDR3 DNA sequence: TGTGCCAGCAGCGAGAGCGGAAGCTCCTACAATGAGCAGTTCTTC.

V is TRBV7-3 and J is TRBJ2-1; 7 bases agree with TRBD2. Germline loops: CDR1 SGHTA, CDR2 FQGTGA. V gave up 5 bases and J gave up 4 bases; unmatched junction bases: 8. This CDR3 comprises 15 residues. CDR3 coding DNA: TGTGCCAGCAGCCCCACGGCGGGAGTATACAATGAGCAGTTCTTC. Translated: CASSPTAGVYNEQFF. The complete variable domain, with remaining parts taken from reference TRBV7-3 and TRBJ2-1, reads GAGVSQTPSNKVTEKGKYVELRCDPISGHTALYWYRQSLGQGPEFLIYFQGTGAADDSGLPNDRFFAVRPEGSVSTLKIQRTERGDSAVYLCASSPTAGVYNEQFFGPGTRLTVL.

V is TRBV16 and J is TRBJ2-1, with 11 bases identical to TRBD2. CDR3 size: 18 residues. Looked up from germline, CDR1 is KGHSY and CDR2 is FQNENV. The ends lost 0 bases at V and 0 bases at J; junction bases unmatched: 4. In DNA, the CDR3 is TGTGCCAGCAGCCAATCTCTAACTAGCGGGAGCTCCTACAATGAGCAGTTCTTC. As protein: CASSQSLTSGSSYNEQFF.